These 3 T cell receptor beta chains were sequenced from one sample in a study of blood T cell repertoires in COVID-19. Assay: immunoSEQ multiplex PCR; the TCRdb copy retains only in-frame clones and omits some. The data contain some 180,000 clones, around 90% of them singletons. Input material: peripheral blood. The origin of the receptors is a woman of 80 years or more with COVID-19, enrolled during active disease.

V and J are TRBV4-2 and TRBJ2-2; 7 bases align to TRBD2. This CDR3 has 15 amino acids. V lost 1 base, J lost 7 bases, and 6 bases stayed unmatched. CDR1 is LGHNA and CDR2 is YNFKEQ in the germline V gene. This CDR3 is CASSQAGGRVGELFF. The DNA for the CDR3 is TGTGCCAGCAGCCAAGCGGGAGGACGGGTCGGGGAGCTGTTTTTT.

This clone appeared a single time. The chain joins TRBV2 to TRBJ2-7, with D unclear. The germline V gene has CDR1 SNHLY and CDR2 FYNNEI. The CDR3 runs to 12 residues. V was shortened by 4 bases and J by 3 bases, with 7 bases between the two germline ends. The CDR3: CASSGALYEQYF. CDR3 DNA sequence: TGTGCCAGCAGTGGCGCCCTCTACGAGCAGTACTTC.

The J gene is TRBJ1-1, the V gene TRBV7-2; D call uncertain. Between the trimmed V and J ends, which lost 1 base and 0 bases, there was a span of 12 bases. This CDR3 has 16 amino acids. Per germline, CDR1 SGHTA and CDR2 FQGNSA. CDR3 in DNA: TGTGCCAGCAGCTTAGTCGGCGGAGCGATGAACACTGAAGCTTTCTTT. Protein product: CASSLVGGAMNTEAFF.